The TCR beta chain described here comes from a study of cytomegalovirus exposure and HLA in healthy donors. The PCR had 60 Vbeta and 13 Jbeta primers. Sequenced by immunoSEQ multiplex PCR; TCRdb stores in-frame clones only, minus some. The sample has around 200,000 clones; 75% to 85% are singletons. Study outcomes and limitations: Most TCR sequences showed up rarely, but some public TCRs showed up in many donors.

To note about this clone: Its antigen remains unidentified.

This CDR3 has 16 residues. After removal of 4 bases from V and 4 bases from J, the junction contained 7 bases not matched to a gene. The germline V gene has CDR1 SGHRS and CDR2 YFSETQ. The J gene is TRBJ2-5, the V gene TRBV5-1; 13 nucleotides match TRBD2. This sequence originates from a woman aged 60-75 years in good health and CMV-seropositive. The sequencing sample was made of PBMCs. CDR3 protein: CASSVQLAGGPETQYF. The CDR3 region has the DNA TGCGCCAGCAGCGTGCAACTAGCGGGGGGGCCAGAGACCCAGTACTTC. Full variable domain (remainder filled in from reference TRBV5-1 and TRBJ2-5): KAGVTQTPRYLIKTRGQQVTLSCSPISGHRSVSWYQQTPGQGLQFLFEYFSETQRNKGNFPGRFSGRQFSNSRSEMNVSTLELGDSALYLCASSVQLAGGPETQYFGPGTRLLVL.